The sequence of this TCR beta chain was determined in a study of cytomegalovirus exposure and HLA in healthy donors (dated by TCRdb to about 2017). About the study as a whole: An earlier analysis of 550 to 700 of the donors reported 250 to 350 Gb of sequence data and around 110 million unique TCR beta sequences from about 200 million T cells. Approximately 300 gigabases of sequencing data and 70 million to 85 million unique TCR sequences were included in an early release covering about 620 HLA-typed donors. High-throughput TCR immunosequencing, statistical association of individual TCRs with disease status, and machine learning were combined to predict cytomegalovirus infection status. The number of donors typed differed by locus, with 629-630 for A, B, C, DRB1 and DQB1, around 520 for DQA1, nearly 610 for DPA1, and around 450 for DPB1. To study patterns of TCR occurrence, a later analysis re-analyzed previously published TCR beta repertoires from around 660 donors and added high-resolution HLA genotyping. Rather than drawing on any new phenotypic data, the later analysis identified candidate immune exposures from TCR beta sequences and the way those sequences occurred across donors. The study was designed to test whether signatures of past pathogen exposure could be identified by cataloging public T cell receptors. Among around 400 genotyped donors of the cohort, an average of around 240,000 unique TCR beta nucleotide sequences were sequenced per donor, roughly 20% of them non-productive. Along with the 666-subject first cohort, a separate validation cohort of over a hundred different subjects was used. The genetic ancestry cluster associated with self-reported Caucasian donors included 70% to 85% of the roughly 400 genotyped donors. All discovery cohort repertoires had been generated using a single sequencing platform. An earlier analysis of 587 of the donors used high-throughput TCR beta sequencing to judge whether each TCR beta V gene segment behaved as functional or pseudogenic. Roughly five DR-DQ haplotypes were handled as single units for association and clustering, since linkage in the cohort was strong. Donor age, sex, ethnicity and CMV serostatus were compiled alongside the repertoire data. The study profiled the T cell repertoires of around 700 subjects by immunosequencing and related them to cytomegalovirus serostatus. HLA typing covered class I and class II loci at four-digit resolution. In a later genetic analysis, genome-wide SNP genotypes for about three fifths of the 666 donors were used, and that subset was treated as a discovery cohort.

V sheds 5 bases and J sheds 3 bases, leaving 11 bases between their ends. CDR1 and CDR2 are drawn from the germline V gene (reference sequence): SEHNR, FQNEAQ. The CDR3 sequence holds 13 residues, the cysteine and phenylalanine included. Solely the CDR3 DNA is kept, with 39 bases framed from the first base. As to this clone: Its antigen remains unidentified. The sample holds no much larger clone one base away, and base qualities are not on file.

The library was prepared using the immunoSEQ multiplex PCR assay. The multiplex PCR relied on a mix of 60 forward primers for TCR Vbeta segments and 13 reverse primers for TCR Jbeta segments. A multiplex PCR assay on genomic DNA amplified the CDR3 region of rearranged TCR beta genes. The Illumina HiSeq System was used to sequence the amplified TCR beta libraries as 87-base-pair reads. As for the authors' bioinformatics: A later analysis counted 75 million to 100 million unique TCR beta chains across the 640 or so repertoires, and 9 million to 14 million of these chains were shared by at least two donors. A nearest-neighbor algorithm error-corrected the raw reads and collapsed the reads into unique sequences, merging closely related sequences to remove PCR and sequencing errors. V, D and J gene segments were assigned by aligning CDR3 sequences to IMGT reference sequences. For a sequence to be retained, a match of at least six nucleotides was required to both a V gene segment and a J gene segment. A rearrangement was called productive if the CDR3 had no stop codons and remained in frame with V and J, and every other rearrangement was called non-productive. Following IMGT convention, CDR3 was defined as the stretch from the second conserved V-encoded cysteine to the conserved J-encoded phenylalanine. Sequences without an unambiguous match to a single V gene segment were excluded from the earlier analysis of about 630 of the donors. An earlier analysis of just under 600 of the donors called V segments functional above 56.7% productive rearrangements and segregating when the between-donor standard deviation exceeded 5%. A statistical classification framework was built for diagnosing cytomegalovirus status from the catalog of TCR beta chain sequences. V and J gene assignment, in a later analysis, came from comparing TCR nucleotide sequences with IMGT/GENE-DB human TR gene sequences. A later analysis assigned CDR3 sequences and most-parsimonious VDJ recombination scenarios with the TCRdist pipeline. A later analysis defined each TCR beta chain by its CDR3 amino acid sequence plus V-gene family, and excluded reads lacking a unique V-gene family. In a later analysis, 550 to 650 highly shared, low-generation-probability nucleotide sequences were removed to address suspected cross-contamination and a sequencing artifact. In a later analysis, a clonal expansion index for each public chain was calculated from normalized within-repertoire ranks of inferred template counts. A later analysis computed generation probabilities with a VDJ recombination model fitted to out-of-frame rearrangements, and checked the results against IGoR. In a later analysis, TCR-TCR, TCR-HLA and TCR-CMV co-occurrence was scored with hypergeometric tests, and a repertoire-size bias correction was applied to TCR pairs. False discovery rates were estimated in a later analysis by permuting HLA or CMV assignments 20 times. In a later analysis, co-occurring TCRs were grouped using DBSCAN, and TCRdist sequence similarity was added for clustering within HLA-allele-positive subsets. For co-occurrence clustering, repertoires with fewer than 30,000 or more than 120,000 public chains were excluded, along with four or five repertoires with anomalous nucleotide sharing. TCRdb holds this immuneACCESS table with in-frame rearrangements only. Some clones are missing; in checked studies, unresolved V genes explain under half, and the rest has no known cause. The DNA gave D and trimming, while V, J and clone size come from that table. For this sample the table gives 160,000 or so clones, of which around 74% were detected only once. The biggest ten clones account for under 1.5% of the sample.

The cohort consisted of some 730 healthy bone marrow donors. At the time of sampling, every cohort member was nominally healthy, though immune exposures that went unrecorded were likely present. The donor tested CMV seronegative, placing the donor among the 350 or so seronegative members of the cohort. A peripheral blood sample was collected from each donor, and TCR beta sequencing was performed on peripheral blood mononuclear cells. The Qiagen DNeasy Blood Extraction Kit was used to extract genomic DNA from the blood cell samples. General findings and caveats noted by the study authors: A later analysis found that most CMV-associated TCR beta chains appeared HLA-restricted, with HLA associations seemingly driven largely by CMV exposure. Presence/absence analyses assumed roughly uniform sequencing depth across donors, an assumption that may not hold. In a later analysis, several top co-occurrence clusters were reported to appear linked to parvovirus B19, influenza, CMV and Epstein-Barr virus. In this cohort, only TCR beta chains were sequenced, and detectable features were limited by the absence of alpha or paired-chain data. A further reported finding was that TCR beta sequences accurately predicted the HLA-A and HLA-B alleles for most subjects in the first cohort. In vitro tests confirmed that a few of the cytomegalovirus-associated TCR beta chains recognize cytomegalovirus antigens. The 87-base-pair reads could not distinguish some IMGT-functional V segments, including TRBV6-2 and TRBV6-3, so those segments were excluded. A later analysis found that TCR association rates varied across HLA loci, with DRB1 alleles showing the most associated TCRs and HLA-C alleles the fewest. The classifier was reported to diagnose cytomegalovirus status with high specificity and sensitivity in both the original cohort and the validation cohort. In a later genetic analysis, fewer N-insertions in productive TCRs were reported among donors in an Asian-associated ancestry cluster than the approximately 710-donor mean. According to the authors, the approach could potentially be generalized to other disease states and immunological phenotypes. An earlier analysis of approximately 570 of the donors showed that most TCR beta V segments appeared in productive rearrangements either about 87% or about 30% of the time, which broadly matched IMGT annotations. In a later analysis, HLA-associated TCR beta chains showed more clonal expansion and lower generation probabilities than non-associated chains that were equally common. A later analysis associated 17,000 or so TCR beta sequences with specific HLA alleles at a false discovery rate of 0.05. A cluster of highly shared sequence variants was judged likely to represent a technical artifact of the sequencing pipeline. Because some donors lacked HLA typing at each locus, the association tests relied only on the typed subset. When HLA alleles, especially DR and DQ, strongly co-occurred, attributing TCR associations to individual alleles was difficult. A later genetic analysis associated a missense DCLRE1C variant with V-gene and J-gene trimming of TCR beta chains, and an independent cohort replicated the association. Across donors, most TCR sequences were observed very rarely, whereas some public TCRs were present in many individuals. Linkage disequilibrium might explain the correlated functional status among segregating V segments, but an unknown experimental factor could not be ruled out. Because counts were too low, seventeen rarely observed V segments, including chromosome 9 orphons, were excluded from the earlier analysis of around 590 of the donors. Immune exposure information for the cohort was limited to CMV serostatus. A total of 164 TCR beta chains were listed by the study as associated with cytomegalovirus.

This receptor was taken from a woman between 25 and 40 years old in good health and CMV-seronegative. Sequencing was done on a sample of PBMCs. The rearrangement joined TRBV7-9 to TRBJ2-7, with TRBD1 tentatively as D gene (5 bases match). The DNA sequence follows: TGTGCCAGCAGCCCAGGGTTTAACTACGAGCAGTACTTC. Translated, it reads CASSPGFNYEQYF.